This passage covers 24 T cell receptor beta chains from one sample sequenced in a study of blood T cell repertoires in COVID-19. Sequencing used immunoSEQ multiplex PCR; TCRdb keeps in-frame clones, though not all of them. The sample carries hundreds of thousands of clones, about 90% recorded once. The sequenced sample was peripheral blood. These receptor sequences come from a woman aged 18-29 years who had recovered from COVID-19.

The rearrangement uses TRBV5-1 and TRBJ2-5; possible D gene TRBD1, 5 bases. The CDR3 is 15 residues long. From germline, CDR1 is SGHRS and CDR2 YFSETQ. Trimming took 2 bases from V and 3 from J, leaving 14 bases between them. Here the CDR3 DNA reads TGCGCCAGCAGCTTAAGTCAAGGCAGGGAAGAGACCCAGTACTTC. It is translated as CASSLSQGREETQYF.

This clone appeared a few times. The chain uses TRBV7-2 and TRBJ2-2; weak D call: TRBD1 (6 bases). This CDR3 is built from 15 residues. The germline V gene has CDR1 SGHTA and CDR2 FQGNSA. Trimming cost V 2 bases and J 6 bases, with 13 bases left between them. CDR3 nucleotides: TGTGCCAGCAGCTTAATCCAGGGGTGGTCCGGGGAGCTGTTTTTT. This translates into CASSLIQGWSGELFF.

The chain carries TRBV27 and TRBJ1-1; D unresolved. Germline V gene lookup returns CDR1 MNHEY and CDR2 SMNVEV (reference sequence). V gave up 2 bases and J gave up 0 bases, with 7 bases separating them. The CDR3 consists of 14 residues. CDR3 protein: CASSLGRMNTEAFF. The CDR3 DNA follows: TGTGCCAGCAGTTTAGGGAGGATGAACACTGAAGCTTTCTTT.

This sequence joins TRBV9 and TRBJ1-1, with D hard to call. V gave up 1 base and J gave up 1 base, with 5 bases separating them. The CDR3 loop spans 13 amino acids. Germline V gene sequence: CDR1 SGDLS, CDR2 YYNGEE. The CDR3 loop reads CASSVLRNTEAFF. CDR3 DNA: TGTGCCAGCAGCGTATTGAGGAACACTGAAGCTTTCTTT.

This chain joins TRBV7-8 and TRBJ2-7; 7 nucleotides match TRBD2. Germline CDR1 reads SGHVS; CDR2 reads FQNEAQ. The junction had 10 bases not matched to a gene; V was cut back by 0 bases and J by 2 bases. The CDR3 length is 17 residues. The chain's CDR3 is CASSLASGAGNPYEQYV. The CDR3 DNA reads TGTGCCAGCAGCTTAGCGAGTGGAGCGGGAAATCCCTACGAGCAGTACGTC.

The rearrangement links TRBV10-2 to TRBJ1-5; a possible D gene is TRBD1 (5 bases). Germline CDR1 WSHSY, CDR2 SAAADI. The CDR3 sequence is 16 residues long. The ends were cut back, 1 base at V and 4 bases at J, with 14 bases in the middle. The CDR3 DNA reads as TGCGCCAGCAGTGAGTGGGGGGGGATGGAGAATCAGCCCCAGCATTTT. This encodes CASSEWGGMENQPQHF.

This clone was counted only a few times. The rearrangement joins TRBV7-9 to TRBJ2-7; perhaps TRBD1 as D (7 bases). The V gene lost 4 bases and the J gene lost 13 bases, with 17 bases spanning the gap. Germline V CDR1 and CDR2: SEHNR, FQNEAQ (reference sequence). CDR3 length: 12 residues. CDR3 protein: CASSSQGDSLYV. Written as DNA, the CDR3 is TGTGCCAGCAGCTCCCAGGGGGACTCTCTCTACGTC.

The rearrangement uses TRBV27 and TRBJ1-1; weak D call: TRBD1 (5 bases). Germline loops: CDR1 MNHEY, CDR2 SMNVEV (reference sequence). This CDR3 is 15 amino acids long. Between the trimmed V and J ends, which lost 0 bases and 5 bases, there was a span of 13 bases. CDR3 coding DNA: TGTGCCAGCAGTTTATCGGGGGGGTTTAGGACTGAAGCTTTCTTT. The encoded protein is CASSLSGGFRTEAFF.

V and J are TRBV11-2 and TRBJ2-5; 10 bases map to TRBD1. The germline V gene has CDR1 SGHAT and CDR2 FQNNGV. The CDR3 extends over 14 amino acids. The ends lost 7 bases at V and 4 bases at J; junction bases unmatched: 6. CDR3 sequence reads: CASKAGTGVETQYF. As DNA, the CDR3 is TGTGCCAGCAAGGCCGGGACAGGGGTAGAGACCCAGTACTTC. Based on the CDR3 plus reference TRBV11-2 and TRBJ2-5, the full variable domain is EAGVAQSPRYKIIEKRQSVAFWCNPISGHATLYWYQQILGQGPKLLIQFQNNGVVDDSQLPKDRFSAERLKGVDSTLKIQPAKLEDSAVYLCASKAGTGVETQYFGPGTRLLVL.

The CDR3 sequence is CASSLGRGGGYTF. The CDR3 bases are TGTGCCAGCAGCTTGGGCCGTGGAGGTGGCTACACCTTC. The V and J genes are TRBV13 and TRBJ1-2; D gene uncertain. The CDR3 is 13 amino acids. Germline V lookup: CDR1 PRHDT, CDR2 FYEKMQ (reference sequence). The V end was cut by 3 bases, the J end by 7 bases, with 12 bases between. Full variable domain (remainder filled in from reference TRBV13 and TRBJ1-2): AAGVIQSPRHLIKEKRETATLKCYPIPRHDTVYWYQQGPGQDPQFLISFYEKMQSDKGSIPDRFSAQQFSDYHSELNMSSLELGDSALYFCASSLGRGGGYTFGSGTRLTVV.

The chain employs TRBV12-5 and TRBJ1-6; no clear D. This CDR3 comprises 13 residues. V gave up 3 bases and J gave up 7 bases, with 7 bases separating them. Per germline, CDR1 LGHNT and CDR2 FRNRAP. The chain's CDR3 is CASGFVANSPLHF. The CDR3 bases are TGTGCTAGTGGTTTTGTCGCGAATTCACCCCTCCACTTT. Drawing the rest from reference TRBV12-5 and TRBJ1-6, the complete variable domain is DARVTQTPRHKVTEMGQEVTMRCQPILGHNTVFWYRQTMMQGLELLAYFRNRAPLDDSGMPKDRFSAEMPDATLATLKIQPSEPRDSAVYFCASGFVANSPLHFGNGTRLTVT.

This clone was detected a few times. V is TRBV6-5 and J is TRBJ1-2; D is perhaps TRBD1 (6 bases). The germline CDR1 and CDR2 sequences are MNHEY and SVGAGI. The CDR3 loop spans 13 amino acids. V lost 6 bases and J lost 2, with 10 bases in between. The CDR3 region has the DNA TGTGCCAGCAGAAGGACAGAAAACTATGGCTACACCTTC. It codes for CASRRTENYGYTF.

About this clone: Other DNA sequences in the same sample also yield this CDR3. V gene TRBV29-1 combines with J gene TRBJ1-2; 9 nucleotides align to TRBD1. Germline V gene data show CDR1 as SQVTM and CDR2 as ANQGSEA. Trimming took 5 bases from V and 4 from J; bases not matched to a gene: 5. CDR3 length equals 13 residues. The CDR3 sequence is CSVPGQGGYGYTF. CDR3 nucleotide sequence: TGCAGCGTTCCGGGACAGGGCGGCTATGGCTACACCTTC.

As DNA, the CDR3 is TGTGCCAGCAACCTATATCCAGGGGCTCGGGCAGATACGCAGTATTTT. Encoded protein: CASNLYPGARADTQYF. The rearrangement joins TRBV3-1 (or the pseudogene TRBV3-2) to TRBJ2-3; maybe TRBD1 (6 bases). Trimming stripped 7 bases from V and 4 bases from J, with 21 bases between. Germline V gives CDR1 LGHDT, CDR2 YNNKEL (reference sequence). The CDR3 consists of 16 residues.

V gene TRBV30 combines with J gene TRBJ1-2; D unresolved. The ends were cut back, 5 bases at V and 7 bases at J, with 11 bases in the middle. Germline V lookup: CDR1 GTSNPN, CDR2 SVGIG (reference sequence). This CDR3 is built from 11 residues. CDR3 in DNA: TGTGCCTGGGACAAGCCCCCTGGCTACACCTTC. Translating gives CAWDKPPGYTF. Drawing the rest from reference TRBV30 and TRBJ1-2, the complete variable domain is SQTIHQWPATLVQPVGSPLSLECTVEGTSNPNLYWYRQAAGRGLQLLFYSVGIGQISSEVPQNLSASRPQDRQFILSSKKLLLSDSGFYLCAWDKPPGYTFGSGTRLTVV.

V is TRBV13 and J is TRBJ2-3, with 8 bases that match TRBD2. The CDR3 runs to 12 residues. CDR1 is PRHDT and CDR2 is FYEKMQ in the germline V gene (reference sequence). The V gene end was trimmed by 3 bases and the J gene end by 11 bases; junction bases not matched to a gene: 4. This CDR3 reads CASSFGRGGQYF. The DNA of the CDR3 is TGTGCCAGCAGCTTCGGCCGGGGGGGGCAGTATTTT.

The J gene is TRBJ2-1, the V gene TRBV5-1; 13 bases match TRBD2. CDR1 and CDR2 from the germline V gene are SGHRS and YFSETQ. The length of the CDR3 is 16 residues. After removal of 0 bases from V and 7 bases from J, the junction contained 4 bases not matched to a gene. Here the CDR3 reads CASSLAEGLAGNEQFF. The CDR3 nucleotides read TGCGCCAGCAGCTTGGCGGAGGGACTAGCGGGGAATGAGCAGTTCTTC.

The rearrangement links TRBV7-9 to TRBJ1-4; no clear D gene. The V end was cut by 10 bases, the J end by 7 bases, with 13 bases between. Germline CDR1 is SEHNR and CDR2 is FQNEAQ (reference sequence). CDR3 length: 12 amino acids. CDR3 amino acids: CATQREGEKLFF. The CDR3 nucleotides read TGTGCCACCCAAAGGGAGGGTGAAAAACTGTTTTTT.

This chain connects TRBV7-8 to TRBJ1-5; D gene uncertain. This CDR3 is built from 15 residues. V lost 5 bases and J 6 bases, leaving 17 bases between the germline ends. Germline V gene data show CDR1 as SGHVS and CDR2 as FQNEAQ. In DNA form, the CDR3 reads TGTGCCAGCAGCGCCCGACACCAACCCGGTCAGCCCCAGCATTTT. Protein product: CASSARHQPGQPQHF.

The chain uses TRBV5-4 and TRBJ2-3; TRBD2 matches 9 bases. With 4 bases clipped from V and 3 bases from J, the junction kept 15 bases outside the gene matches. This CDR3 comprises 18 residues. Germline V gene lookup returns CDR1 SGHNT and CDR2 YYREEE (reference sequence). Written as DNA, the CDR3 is TGTGCCAGCAGCCTACGGCGCGGCGCGGGAGGGCTTACAGATACGCAGTATTTT. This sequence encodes CASSLRRGAGGLTDTQYF.

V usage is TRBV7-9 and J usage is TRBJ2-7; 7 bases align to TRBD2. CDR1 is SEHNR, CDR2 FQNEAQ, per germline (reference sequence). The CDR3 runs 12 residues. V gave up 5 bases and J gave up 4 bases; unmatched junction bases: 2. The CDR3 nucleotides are TGTGCCAGCAGCCCGGGGGGATACGAGCAGTACGTC. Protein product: CASSPGGYEQYV.

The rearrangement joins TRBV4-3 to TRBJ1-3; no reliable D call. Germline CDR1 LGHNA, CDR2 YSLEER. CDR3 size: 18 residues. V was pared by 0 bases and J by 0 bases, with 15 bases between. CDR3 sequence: CASSQDQSGLRSGNTIYF. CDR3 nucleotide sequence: TGCGCCAGCAGCCAAGATCAGTCCGGACTCCGCTCTGGAAACACCATATATTTT.

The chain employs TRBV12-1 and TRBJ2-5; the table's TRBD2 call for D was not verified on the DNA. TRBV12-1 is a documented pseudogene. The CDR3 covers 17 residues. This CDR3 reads CASRSACQREAQETQYF. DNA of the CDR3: TGTGCCAGCAGGTCCGCGTGTCAGCGGGAGGCCCAAGAGACCCAGTACTTC.

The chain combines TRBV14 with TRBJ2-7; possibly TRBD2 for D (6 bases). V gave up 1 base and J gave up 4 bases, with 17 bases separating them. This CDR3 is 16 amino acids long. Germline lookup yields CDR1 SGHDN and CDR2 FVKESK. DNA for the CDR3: TGTGCCAGCAGCCAAGGACCTGGGTCCCGGGGGTACGAGCAGTACGTC. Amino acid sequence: CASSQGPGSRGYEQYV.